These 14 T cell receptor beta chains share one sample of origin, sequenced in a study of shared clonotypes between healthy human individuals. Assay: immunoSEQ multiplex PCR; the TCRdb copy retains only in-frame clones and omits some. This table holds 950,000 to 1,100,000 clones, about 80% found once. The sequenced material came from memory CD4+ T cells sorted from blood. The subset is: CD45RA-negative fraction. The receptors were gathered from a young man in good health.

This chain joins TRBV6-6 and TRBJ2-1; 11 bases match TRBD2. Germline loops: CDR1 MNHNY, CDR2 SVGAGI (reference sequence). The CDR3 is 15 residues long. Trimming took 5 bases from V and 7 from J; bases not matched to a gene: 7. In nucleotides, the CDR3 is TGTGCCAGCAGTCTGTTAGCGGGAGGGGGGAATGAGCAGTTCTTC. Residues: CASSLLAGGGNEQFF.

This clone has at least ten counts. The sample has other DNA sequences that encode this CDR3 too. This rearrangement joins TRBV5-4 to TRBJ1-4; TRBD1 is a possible D gene (5 bases). The CDR3 runs to 13 residues. CDR1 and CDR2 from the germline V gene are SGHNT and YYREEE (reference sequence). Trimming took off 0 bases at V and 8 bases at J, with 8 bases between the two ends. CDR3 residues: CASSLAGTEKLFF. The CDR3 DNA is TGTGCCAGCAGCTTGGCCGGGACCGAAAAACTGTTTTTT.

This clone appeared many times. The chain combines TRBV7-2 with TRBJ1-1; possibly TRBD1 for D (5 bases). Germline CDR1 and CDR2: SGHTA and FQGNSA. With 4 bases removed from V and 2 bases from J, the gap between germline ends came to 8 bases. This CDR3 comprises 13 residues. The CDR3 DNA follows: TGTGCCAGCAGCTGGGGACTCAACACTGAAGCTTTCTTT. Its translation is CASSWGLNTEAFF.

The chain links TRBV11-3 to TRBJ1-6; D perhaps matches TRBD1 (5 bases). The CDR3 runs 16 residues. The V gene lost 2 bases and the J gene lost 6 bases, with 14 bases spanning the gap. Germline CDR1 is SGHNT and CDR2 is YENEEA. The CDR3 loop is CASSLYLGRSNSPLHF. The CDR3 region has the DNA TGTGCCAGCAGCTTATACCTGGGGCGGAGTAATTCACCCCTCCACTTT. Variable domain in full (rest from reference TRBV11-3 and TRBJ1-6): EAGVVQSPRYKIIEKKQPVAFWCNPISGHNTLYWYLQNLGQGPELLIRYENEEAVDDSQLPKDRFSAERLKGVDSTLKIQPAELGDSAVYLCASSLYLGRSNSPLHFGNGTRLTVT.

V and J are TRBV4-1 and TRBJ2-1; 8 bases match TRBD2. The CDR3 runs 16 residues. The germline CDR1 and CDR2 sequences are MGHRA and YSYEKL. Trimming removed 0 bases from V and 7 bases from J; junction bases left unmatched: 8. The CDR3 DNA follows: TGCGCCAGCAGCCAAGAACGGGGGGGAGGGCTAAATGAGCAGTTCTTC. Translation: CASSQERGGGLNEQFF.

The rearrangement joins TRBV25-1 to TRBJ1-2; no clear D gene. Between the trimmed V and J ends, which lost 3 bases and 3 bases, there was a span of 14 bases. The CDR3 loop spans 15 amino acids. Germline-derived CDR1 and CDR2 are MGHDK and SYGVNS. CDR3 nucleotides: TGTGCCAGCAGTGATCAAGGCGATACCTACTATGGCTACACCTTC. Translating gives CASSDQGDTYYGYTF.

The chain combines TRBV6-6 with TRBJ2-1; D may be TRBD2 (5 bases). CDR1 is MNHNY and CDR2 is SVGAGI in the germline V gene (reference sequence). CDR3 length: 13 residues. The CDR3 coding sequence is TGTGCGGGCGGGTATACCTCCTACAATGAGCAGTTCTTC. This codes for CAGGYTSYNEQFF.

This chain joins TRBV23-1 and TRBJ1-1; no clear D gene. TRBV23-1 is sorted into the ORF group, with uncertain function. CDR3 size: 12 residues. V lost 7 bases and J lost 1, with 7 bases in between. The CDR3 spells CASTPGNTEAFF. Written as DNA, the CDR3 is TGCGCCAGCACCCCGGGGAACACTGAAGCTTTCTTT.

This clone was counted a few times. Other DNA sequences in the sample encode the same CDR3. The chain joins TRBV5-1 to TRBJ2-7; D is possibly TRBD1 (7 bases). The V and J ends lost 4 bases and 0 bases respectively, with 11 bases between them. Germline assignment: CDR1 SGHRS and CDR2 YFSETQ. The CDR3 consists of 14 residues. DNA of the CDR3: TGCGCCAGCAGCCCGCGGGACAGCTCCTACGAGCAGTACTTC. Its translation: CASSPRDSSYEQYF.

The sample holds many counts of this clone. The sample contains more than one DNA sequence encoding this CDR3. The chain has TRBV19 and TRBJ2-1, with unresolved D. V gave up 3 bases and J gave up 7 bases, with 10 bases separating them. This CDR3 is built from 13 residues. Germline loops: CDR1 LNHDA, CDR2 SQIVND (reference sequence). DNA of the CDR3: TGTGCCAGTAGTATCCCTCCCTTAAATGAGCAGTTCTTC. It translates to CASSIPPLNEQFF.

The gene calls are TRBV7-2 and TRBJ2-3, with D possibly being TRBD2 (6 bases). Deletions cut 2 bases from V and 14 bases from J, with 17 bases between. The CDR3 is made up of 13 amino acids. Germline CDR1 reads SGHTA; CDR2 reads FQGNSA. CDR3 region: CASSLTPGTAPYF. The CDR3 DNA sequence: TGTGCCAGCAGCTTAACGCCCGGGACTGCCCCGTATTTT. Full variable domain (rest looked up from reference TRBV7-2 and TRBJ2-3): GAGVSQSPSNKVTEKGKDVELRCDPISGHTALYWYRQSLGQGLEFLIYFQGNSAPDKSGLPSDRFSAERTGGSVSTLTIQRTQQEDSAVYLCASSLTPGTAPYFGPGTRLTVL.

The chain links TRBV6-5 to TRBJ1-5, with 8 bases matching TRBD1. With V trimmed by 2 bases and J by 9 bases, 6 bases remained unmatched. The CDR3 is 14 residues long. The germline gives CDR1 MNHEY, CDR2 SVGAGI. CDR3 in DNA: TGTGCCAGCAGTTACGGACAGGGTGGGGGGCCCCAGCATTTT. Amino acids: CASSYGQGGGPQHF.

The rearrangement links TRBV14 to TRBJ2-7; D might be TRBD2 (7 bases). V was trimmed by 3 bases and J by 1 base, leaving 13 bases between them. From germline, CDR1 is SGHDN and CDR2 FVKESK. CDR3 size: 15 residues. For the CDR3, the DNA is TGTGCCAGCAGCCAGCCGGGGGGCAAGTCCTACGAGCAGTACTTC. This codes for CASSQPGGKSYEQYF.

The chain uses TRBV11-3 and TRBJ1-1; D remains ambiguous. This CDR3 region has 15 residues. Trimming took 1 base from V and 1 from J, leaving 10 bases between them. Germline V gene data show CDR1 as SGHNT and CDR2 as YENEEA. Here the CDR3 reads CASSLGSPQNTEAFF. The CDR3, as DNA: TGTGCCAGCAGCTTAGGGTCACCTCAGAACACTGAAGCTTTCTTT.